Below, 5 T cell receptor beta chains from the same sample are listed, as sequenced in a study of blood T cell repertoires in COVID-19. The repertoire was sequenced with immunoSEQ multiplex PCR; TCRdb's copy has only in-frame clones and lacks some. The table records about 44,000 clones, about 85% of them present only once. The specimen was peripheral blood. These TCRs come from an elderly woman in a cohort sampled during active or convalescent COVID-19.

This clone has a single count. The genes are TRBV5-1 and TRBJ1-1; 7 nucleotides agree with TRBD1. This CDR3 spans 15 amino acids. Germline V gene lookup returns CDR1 SGHRS and CDR2 YFSETQ. V dropped 3 bases and J dropped 5; count of bases not matched to a gene: 10. The CDR3 nucleotides read TGCGCCAGCAGCTCCCGTACAGGGGCAGGTACTGAAGCTTTCTTT. Translated, it gives CASSSRTGAGTEAFF.

V gene TRBV3-1 (or the pseudogene TRBV3-2) combines with J gene TRBJ2-7; TRBD1 matches 10 bases. This CDR3 is 16 amino acids long. The germline gives CDR1 LGHDT, CDR2 YNNKEL (reference sequence). J lost 2 bases, V lost 4 bases, and 8 bases had no gene match. CDR3 bases: TGTGCCAGCAGCCGCCCTATCGGGACAGGGGCCTACGAGCAGTACTTC. This encodes CASSRPIGTGAYEQYF.

This sequence joins TRBV5-4 and TRBJ1-3; a weak D match, TRBD1 (6 bases). CDR3 length: 17 residues. CDR1 and CDR2 from the germline V gene are SGHNT and YYREEE (reference sequence). The V end was cut by 4 bases, the J end by 0 bases, with 17 bases between. The CDR3 loop is CASSPPLGQDSGNTIYF. CDR3 in DNA: TGTGCCAGCAGCCCCCCTTTGGGACAAGACTCTGGAAACACCATATATTTT.

The chain has TRBV5-8 and TRBJ2-1; D might be TRBD1 (5 bases). This CDR3 comprises 15 residues. V was pared by 0 bases and J by 4 bases, with 11 bases between. The germline V gene has CDR1 SGHTS and CDR2 YDEGEE. CDR3 region: CASSLGQGGYNEQFF. The DNA for the CDR3 is TGTGCCAGCAGCTTGGGGCAGGGTGGTTACAATGAGCAGTTCTTC.

The rearrangement joins TRBV5-1 to TRBJ2-3, with a weak D call TRBD2 (6 bases). V was pared by 7 bases and J by 0 bases, with 30 bases between. The length of the CDR3 is 20 residues. Germline V gene data show CDR1 as SGHRS and CDR2 as YFSETQ. This CDR3 is CASYTRRPRINGTSTDTQYF. The CDR3 nucleotides are TGCGCCAGCTACACGCGCCGGCCCCGAATAAACGGGACTAGCACAGATACGCAGTATTTT. The whole variable domain, remainder taken from reference TRBV5-1 and TRBJ2-3, is KAGVTQTPRYLIKTRGQQVTLSCSPISGHRSVSWYQQTPGQGLQFLFEYFSETQRNKGNFPGRFSGRQFSNSRSEMNVSTLELGDSALYLCASYTRRPRINGTSTDTQYFGPGTRLTVL.